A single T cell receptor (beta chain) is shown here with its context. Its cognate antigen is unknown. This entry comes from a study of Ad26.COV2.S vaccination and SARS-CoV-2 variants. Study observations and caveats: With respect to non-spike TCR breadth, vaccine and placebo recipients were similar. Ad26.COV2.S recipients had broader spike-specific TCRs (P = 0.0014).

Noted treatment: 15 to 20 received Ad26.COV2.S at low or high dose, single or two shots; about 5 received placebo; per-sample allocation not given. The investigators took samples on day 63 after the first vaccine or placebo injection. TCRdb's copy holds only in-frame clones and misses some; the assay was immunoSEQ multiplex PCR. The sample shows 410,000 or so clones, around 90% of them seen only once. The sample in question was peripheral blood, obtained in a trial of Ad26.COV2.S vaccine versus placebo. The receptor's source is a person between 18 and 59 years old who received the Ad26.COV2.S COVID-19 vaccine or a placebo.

For the CDR3, the DNA is TGCAGTGCTAGTGCCGTCTCTGGGGCCAACGTCCTGACTTTC. Its protein is CSASAVSGANVLTF. This rearrangement joins TRBV20-1 to TRBJ2-6; D is ambiguous. In germline, CDR1 is DFQATT, CDR2 SNEGSKA (reference sequence). The V end was cut by 3 bases, the J end by 0 bases, with 6 bases between. This CDR3 has 14 amino acids.